This entry concerns a single TCR beta chain. Sample treatment: some 20 received Ad26.COV2.S at low or high dose, single or two shots; 5 received placebo; per-sample allocation not given. Material that was analyzed had been drawn on day 63 after the first vaccine or placebo injection. These data originate in a study of Ad26.COV2.S vaccination and SARS-CoV-2 variants. The overall study: Vaccine-arm donor from the placebo-controlled COV1001 Ad26.COV2.S trial.

Sequenced by immunoSEQ multiplex PCR; TCRdb stores in-frame clones only, minus some. This repertoire shows about 350,000 clones, about 85% found once; its top ten account for roughly 3.3%. Germline V gene data show CDR1 as SGHTA and CDR2 as FQGNSA. The CDR3 runs 15 residues. Trimming took 7 bases from V and 4 from J, leaving 18 bases between them. This clonotype originated in a person between 18 and 65 years old who received the Ad26.COV2.S COVID-19 vaccine or a placebo. This chain links TRBV7-2 with TRBJ2-3; tentatively, D is TRBD2 (5 bases). The input for sequencing was peripheral blood, taken in a trial of Ad26.COV2.S vaccine versus placebo. In nucleotides, the CDR3 is TGTGCCAGCATCCTCCGGGGTCTTCCTCCAGATACGCAGTATTTT. Translating it yields CASILRGLPPDTQYF.